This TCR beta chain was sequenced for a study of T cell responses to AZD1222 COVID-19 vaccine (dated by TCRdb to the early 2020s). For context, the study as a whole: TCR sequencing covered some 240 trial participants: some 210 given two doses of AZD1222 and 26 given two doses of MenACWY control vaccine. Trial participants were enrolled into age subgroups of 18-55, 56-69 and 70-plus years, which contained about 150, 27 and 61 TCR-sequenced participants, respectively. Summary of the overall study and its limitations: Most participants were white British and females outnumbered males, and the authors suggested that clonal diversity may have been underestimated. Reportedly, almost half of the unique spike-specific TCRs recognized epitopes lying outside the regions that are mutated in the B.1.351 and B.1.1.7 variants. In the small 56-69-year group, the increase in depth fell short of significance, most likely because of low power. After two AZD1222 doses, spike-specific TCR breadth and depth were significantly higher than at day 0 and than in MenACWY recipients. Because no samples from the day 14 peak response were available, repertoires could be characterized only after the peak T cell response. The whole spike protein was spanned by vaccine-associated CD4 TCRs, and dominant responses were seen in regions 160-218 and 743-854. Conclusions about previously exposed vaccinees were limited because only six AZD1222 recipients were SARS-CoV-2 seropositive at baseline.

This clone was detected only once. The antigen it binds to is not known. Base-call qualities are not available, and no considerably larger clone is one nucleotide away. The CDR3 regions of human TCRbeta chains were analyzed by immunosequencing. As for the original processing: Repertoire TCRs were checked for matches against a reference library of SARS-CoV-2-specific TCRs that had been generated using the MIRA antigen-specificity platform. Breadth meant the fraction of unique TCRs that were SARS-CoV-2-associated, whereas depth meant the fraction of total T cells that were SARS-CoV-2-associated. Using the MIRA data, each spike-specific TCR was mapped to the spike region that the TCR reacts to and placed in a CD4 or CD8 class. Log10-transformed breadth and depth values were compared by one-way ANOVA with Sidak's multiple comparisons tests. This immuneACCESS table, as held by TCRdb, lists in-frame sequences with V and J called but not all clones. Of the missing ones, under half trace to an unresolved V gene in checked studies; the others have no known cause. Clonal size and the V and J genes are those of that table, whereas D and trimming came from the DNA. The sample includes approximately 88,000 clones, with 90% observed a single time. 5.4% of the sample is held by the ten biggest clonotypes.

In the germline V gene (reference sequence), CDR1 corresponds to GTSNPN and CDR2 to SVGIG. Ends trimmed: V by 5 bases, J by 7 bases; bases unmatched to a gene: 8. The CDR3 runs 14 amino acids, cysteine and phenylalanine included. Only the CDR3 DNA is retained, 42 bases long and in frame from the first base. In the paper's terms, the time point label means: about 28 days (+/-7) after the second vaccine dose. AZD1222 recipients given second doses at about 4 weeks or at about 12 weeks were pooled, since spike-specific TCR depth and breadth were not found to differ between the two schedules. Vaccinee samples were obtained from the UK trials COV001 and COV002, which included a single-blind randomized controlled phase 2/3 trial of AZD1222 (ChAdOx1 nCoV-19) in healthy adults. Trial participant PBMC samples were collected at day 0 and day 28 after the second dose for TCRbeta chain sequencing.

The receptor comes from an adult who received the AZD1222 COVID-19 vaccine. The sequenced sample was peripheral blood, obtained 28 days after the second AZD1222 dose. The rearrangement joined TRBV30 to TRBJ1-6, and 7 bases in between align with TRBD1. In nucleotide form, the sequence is TGTGCCTGGTCGGAGGACAGGACCAATTCACCCCTCCACTTT. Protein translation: CAWSEDRTNSPLHF.